The 27 T cell receptor beta chains below were found in one sample sequenced in a study of OX40 agonist ivuxolimab in advanced cancers. The method was immunoSEQ multiplex PCR; TCRdb's version includes in-frame clones alone and lacks a portion of them. The sample shows roughly 50,000 clones, roughly 90% of them seen only once. The sample in question was CD4+ or CD8+ T cells sorted from blood, obtained in a trial of the OX40 agonist ivuxolimab. The source of these receptors is an adult with an advanced solid tumor such as melanoma, head and neck, liver or kidney cancer.

This chain links TRBV5-1 with TRBJ1-4, with D unresolved. Germline CDR1 and CDR2: SGHRS and YFSETQ. This CDR3 comprises 15 residues. V lost 0 bases, J lost 0 bases, and 6 bases lay in between. CDR3 in DNA: TGCGCCAGCAGCTTGGGCACTGCAACTAATGAAAAACTGTTTTTT. Translated, it gives CASSLGTATNEKLFF.

V and J are TRBV6-1 and TRBJ2-4; D not resolved. V lost 0 bases to trimming and J lost 1 base, with 10 bases between them. Germline V CDR1 and CDR2: MNHNS, SASEGT. The CDR3 spans 16 residues. CDR3 sequence: CASSEAWLGAKNIQYF. In nucleotides, the CDR3 is TGTGCCAGCAGTGAAGCGTGGCTAGGGGCCAAAAACATTCAGTACTTC.

This clone showed up just a few times. This rearrangement joins TRBV30 to TRBJ1-4; 7 nucleotides agree with TRBD1. Per the germline V gene, CDR1 is GTSNPN and CDR2 is SVGIG (reference sequence). This CDR3 comprises 12 residues. J lost 7 bases, V lost 3 bases, and 2 bases had no gene match. The CDR3 bases are TGTGCCTGGAGGACAGGGCTTGAAAAACTGTTTTTT. This encodes CAWRTGLEKLFF.

The chain is built from TRBV2 and TRBJ1-1; 9 positions match TRBD1. From germline, CDR1 is SNHLY and CDR2 FYNNEI. This CDR3 is built from 15 residues. The junction had 7 bases not matched to a gene; V was cut back by 6 bases and J by 2 bases. The CDR3 loop is CASRVQGASNTEAFF. The CDR3 DNA reads as TGTGCCAGCAGGGTACAGGGGGCTTCAAACACTGAAGCTTTCTTT.

The chain recombines TRBV6-5 with TRBJ2-4; weak D call: TRBD2 (6 bases). The germline V gene encodes CDR1 MNHEY and CDR2 SVGAGI. Trimming left V 4 bases short and J 5 bases short, with 9 bases between. The CDR3 extends over 13 amino acids. As DNA, the CDR3 is TGTGCCAGCAGTTCCCCGGGAGAAAACATTCAGTACTTC. Its protein is CASSSPGENIQYF.

The rearrangement uses TRBV2 and TRBJ2-7; possible D gene TRBD1, 6 bases. With 4 bases removed from V and 9 bases from J, the gap between germline ends came to 13 bases. The CDR3 covers 12 residues. Germline loops: CDR1 SNHLY, CDR2 FYNNEI. CDR3 sequence: CASSGQGIAQYF. CDR3 DNA sequence: TGTGCCAGCAGTGGGCAGGGGATTGCGCAGTACTTC.

V is TRBV6-6 and J is TRBJ2-2, with no clear D. The germline V and J ends were trimmed by 4 bases and 2 bases, with 8 bases remaining between them. This CDR3 has 14 residues. Germline CDR1 MNHNY, CDR2 SVGAGI (reference sequence). The CDR3 loop is CASSLNGNTGELFF. DNA for the CDR3: TGTGCCAGCAGTTTGAACGGTAACACCGGGGAGCTGTTTTTT.

This clone has just a few counts. The genes are TRBV19 and TRBJ1-5; D remains unclear. The CDR3 spans 15 residues. Trimming took 5 bases from V and 2 from J, leaving 13 bases between them. In germline, CDR1 is LNHDA, CDR2 SQIVND (reference sequence). The DNA of the CDR3 is TGTGCCAGTAGTTCTGCCGGGTCTCGCAATCAGCCCCAGCATTTT. Amino acids: CASSSAGSRNQPQHF.

The chain has TRBV9 and TRBJ2-1; 7 positions match TRBD2. Germline CDR1 is SGDLS and CDR2 is YYNGEE. V shed 4 bases and J 2 bases; nucleotides not matched to a gene: 6. The CDR3 has 15 amino acids. The CDR3 DNA follows: TGTGCCAGCAGCAATAGACTAGCCCCCTACAATGAGCAGTTCTTC. Its protein product is CASSNRLAPYNEQFF.

In nucleotides, the CDR3 is TGTGCCAGCAGCTTTTCCGGGTCGAACACCGGGGAGCTGTTTTTT. Encoded protein: CASSFSGSNTGELFF. J is TRBJ2-2 and V is TRBV7-9; D not resolved. The CDR3 is 15 residues long. Germline CDR1 is SEHNR and CDR2 is FQNEAQ (reference sequence). The V gene lost 3 bases and the J gene lost 0 bases, with 8 bases spanning the gap.

This clone has a single count. CDR3 sequence reads: CASRATGGSSPLHF. The CDR3 region has the DNA TGTGCCAGCAGAGCTACAGGGGGATCTTCACCCCTCCACTTT. V usage is TRBV2 and J usage is TRBJ1-6; 8 nucleotides align to TRBD1. After removal of 6 bases from V and 9 bases from J, the junction contained 7 bases not matched to a gene. This CDR3 is 14 amino acids long. Germline V CDR1 and CDR2: SNHLY, FYNNEI. Full variable domain (remainder filled in from reference TRBV2 and TRBJ1-6): EPEVTQTPSHQVTQMGQEVILRCVPISNHLYFYWYRQILGQKVEFLVSFYNNEISEKSEIFDDQFSVERPDGSNFTLKIRSTKLEDSAMYFCASRATGGSSPLHFGNGTRLTVT.

The chain combines TRBV7-9 with TRBJ2-7; perhaps TRBD1 as D (5 bases). Germline V gene data show CDR1 as SEHNR and CDR2 as FQNEAQ (reference sequence). The CDR3 runs to 12 residues. Trimming took off 1 base at V and 7 bases at J, with 8 bases between the two ends. Here the CDR3 DNA reads TGTGCCAGCAGCTTAGAAGGGGTGGAGCAGTACTTC. Protein: CASSLEGVEQYF.

The chain has TRBV9 and TRBJ2-2, with TRBD1 identical over 9 bases. V was pared by 3 bases and J by 3 bases, with 0 bases of the junction left unmatched. This CDR3 contains 14 residues. CDR1 and CDR2 (germline): SGDLS, YYNGEE. The CDR3 bases are TGTGCCAGCAGCGGGACAGGGGACACCGGGGAGCTGTTTTTT. Its translation: CASSGTGDTGELFF.

In nucleotides, the CDR3 is TGTGCCAGCAGCTCGTCATCGGTGGGGGCGGAGACCCAGTACTTC. This gives the protein CASSSSSVGAETQYF. The V and J genes are TRBV7-9 and TRBJ2-5; D is possibly TRBD1 (6 bases). The CDR3 is made up of 15 amino acids. The germline V gene encodes CDR1 SEHNR and CDR2 FQNEAQ (reference sequence). V was pared by 4 bases and J by 5 bases, with 17 bases between. The full variable domain, completed using reference TRBV7-9 and TRBJ2-5, is DTGVSQNPRHKITKRGQNVTFRCDPISEHNRLYWYRQTLGQGPEFLTYFQNEAQLEKSRLLSDRFSAERPKGSFSTLEIQRTEQGDSAMYLCASSSSSVGAETQYFGPGTRLLVL.

The chain carries TRBV18 and TRBJ2-3; D remains unclear. The CDR3 is 12 amino acids. Per germline, CDR1 KGHSH and CDR2 LQKENI. Trimming left V 6 bases short and J 5 bases short, with 9 bases between. The CDR3 DNA reads as TGTGCCAGCTCCAGGTGGGGAGATACGCAGTATTTT. Encoded protein: CASSRWGDTQYF.

The genes are TRBV4-2 and TRBJ2-3, with D hard to call. CDR1 and CDR2 (germline): LGHNA, YNFKEQ. The CDR3 length is 14 residues. Trimming cost V 3 bases and J 2 bases, with 9 bases left between them. This CDR3 reads CASSHEITTDTQYF. In DNA, the CDR3 is TGTGCCAGCAGCCACGAGATTACCACAGATACGCAGTATTTT.

CDR3 nucleotides: TGTGCCAGCAGCACAGGGGGTTTCCCCTACGAGCAGTACTTC. This translates into CASSTGGFPYEQYF. The genes are TRBV9 and TRBJ2-7; TRBD1 agrees at 8 bases. Looked up from germline, CDR1 is SGDLS and CDR2 is YYNGEE. V lost 4 bases and J lost 2; bases outside the gene matches: 5. The CDR3 consists of 14 residues.

The genes are TRBV27 and TRBJ2-5; TRBD2 matches at 12 bases. There are 15 residues in the CDR3. Germline CDR1 is MNHEY and CDR2 is SMNVEV (reference sequence). J gave up 3 bases and V 7 bases, and 6 bases lay outside the gene matches. In nucleotides, the CDR3 is TGTGCCAGCACCCCTCTAGCGGGGGGGAAAGAGACCCAGTACTTC. It codes for CASTPLAGGKETQYF.

The V and J genes are TRBV21-1 and TRBJ1-1. TRBV21-1 is described as a pseudogene. This CDR3 has 13 residues. The DNA of the CDR3 is TGTGCCAGCACCTTTAGGGGGGAGAGTGAAGCTTTCTTT. Protein: CASTFRGESEAFF.

The chain uses TRBV28 and TRBJ1-2, with D unclear. The CDR3 is 14 residues long. V was shortened by 5 bases and J by 6 bases, with 16 bases between the two germline ends. Germline CDR1 is MDHEN and CDR2 is SYDVKM. The CDR3 DNA reads as TGTGCCAGCAGTCCCAACCGGGTTGTCCATGGCTACACCTTC. The encoded protein is CASSPNRVVHGYTF.

The chain couples TRBV19 to TRBJ2-7; TRBD2 aligns across 10 bases. This CDR3 contains 14 residues. Germline loops: CDR1 LNHDA, CDR2 SQIVND (reference sequence). V lost 4 bases to trimming and J lost 3 bases; unmatched junction nucleotides: 3. CDR3 protein: CASSTSGGIYEQYF. CDR3 DNA sequence: TGTGCCAGTAGTACTAGCGGGGGTATCTACGAGCAGTACTTC.

The chain carries TRBV18 and TRBJ1-5; D remains unclear. Germline V gene data show CDR1 as KGHSH and CDR2 as LQKENI. There are 15 residues in the CDR3. V lost 3 bases and J 0 bases, leaving 9 bases between the germline ends. CDR3 sequence reads: CASSPRRYSNQPQHF. The CDR3 DNA sequence: TGTGCCAGCTCACCGCGACGCTATAGCAATCAGCCCCAGCATTTT.

The V call is TRBV30, the J call TRBJ2-2; 8 nucleotides align to TRBD2. The CDR3 is 14 residues long. Germline V gene data show CDR1 as GTSNPN and CDR2 as SVGIG (reference sequence). V trimming: 5 bases; J trimming: 3 bases; junction bases outside the gene matches: 5. CDR3 protein: CAWSPGLDTGELFF. The CDR3 DNA reads TGTGCCTGGTCGCCGGGACTAGACACCGGGGAGCTGTTTTTT. The whole variable domain, filled in from reference TRBV30 and TRBJ2-2, reads SQTIHQWPATLVQPVGSPLSLECTVEGTSNPNLYWYRQAAGRGLQLLFYSVGIGQISSEVPQNLSASRPQDRQFILSSKKLLLSDSGFYLCAWSPGLDTGELFFGEGSRLTVL.

The chain has TRBV15 and TRBJ2-2; D is perhaps TRBD2 (5 bases). Trimming shortened V by 1 base and J by 5 bases, and 11 bases separated the two germline ends. The CDR3 loop spans 15 amino acids. The V gene's germline CDR1 is LNHNV and CDR2 YYDKDF (reference sequence). CDR3 sequence reads: CATSRGGIRTGELFF. For the CDR3, the DNA is TGTGCCACCAGCAGAGGAGGGATCCGGACCGGGGAGCTGTTTTTT.

There are a few counts of this clone. The gene calls are TRBV4-1 and TRBJ2-2; 8 bases match TRBD1. CDR1 and CDR2 from the germline V gene are MGHRA and YSYEKL. V was clipped by 3 bases and J by 0 bases; unmatched bases: 6. There are 17 residues in the CDR3. CDR3 amino acids: CASSHGTGHANTGELFF. In DNA, the CDR3 is TGCGCCAGCAGCCATGGGACAGGTCACGCGAACACCGGGGAGCTGTTTTTT.

V is TRBV28 and J is TRBJ1-3; D is unclear. Germline CDR1 and CDR2: MDHEN and SYDVKM. Trimming removed 7 bases from V and 1 base from J, with 2 bases in between. The CDR3 is 11 amino acids. CDR3 in DNA: TGTGCCAGCACTTCTGGAAACACCATATATTTT. Translating gives CASTSGNTIYF. The whole variable domain, filled in from reference TRBV28 and TRBJ1-3, reads DVKVTQSSRYLVKRTGEKVFLECVQDMDHENMFWYRQDPGLGLRLIYFSYDVKMKEKGDIPEGYSVSREKKERFSLILESASTNQTSMYLCASTSGNTIYFGEGSWLTVV.

The V gene is TRBV6-6, the J gene TRBJ1-2, with D unclear. The CDR3 loop spans 13 amino acids. The V end lost 6 bases, the J end lost 4 bases, and 12 bases lay between the germline ends. The germline V gene has CDR1 MNHNY and CDR2 SVGAGI (reference sequence). CDR3 coding DNA: TGTGCCAGCAGCCAGCGACGGACCTATGGCTACACCTTC. Translated: CASSQRRTYGYTF.